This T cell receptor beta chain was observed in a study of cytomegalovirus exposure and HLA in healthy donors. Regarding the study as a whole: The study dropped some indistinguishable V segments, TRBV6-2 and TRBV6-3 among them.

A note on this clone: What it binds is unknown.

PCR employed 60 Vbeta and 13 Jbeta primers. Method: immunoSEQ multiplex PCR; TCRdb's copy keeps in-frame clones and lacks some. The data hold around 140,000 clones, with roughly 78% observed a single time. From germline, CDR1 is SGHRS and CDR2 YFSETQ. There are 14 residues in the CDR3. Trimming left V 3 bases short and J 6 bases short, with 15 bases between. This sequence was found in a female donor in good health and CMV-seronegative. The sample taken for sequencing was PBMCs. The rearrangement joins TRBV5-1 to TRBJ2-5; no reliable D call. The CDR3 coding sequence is TGCGCCAGCAGCTCGCCCAGTGCTCCAAAGACCCAGTACTTC. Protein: CASSSPSAPKTQYF. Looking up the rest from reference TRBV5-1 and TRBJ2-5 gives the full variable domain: KAGVTQTPRYLIKTRGQQVTLSCSPISGHRSVSWYQQTPGQGLQFLFEYFSETQRNKGNFPGRFSGRQFSNSRSEMNVSTLELGDSALYLCASSSPSAPKTQYFGPGTRLLVL.